This is a list of T cell receptor beta chains from one sample in a study of shared clonotypes between healthy human individuals. Method: immunoSEQ multiplex PCR; TCRdb's copy keeps in-frame clones and lacks some. Seen here are around 2.5 million clones, more than 85% observed once, and the top ten hold more than 0.35%. Sequencing was performed on naive CD4+ T cells from PBMCs. The receptors stem from a man aged 18 to 29 in good health. Some clones in this sample may be carry-over from other donors' samples. Each CDR3 is given with its conserved first and last residue. D genes are given only for firm matches. Size is omitted from some rows. Given values are once, few, many or a class for expanded clones.

j_gene,d_gene,abundance,v_gene,CDR3nt,CDR3aa
TRBJ2-7,TRBD1,NA,TRBV2,TGTGCCAGCAGTGAAAACGGCAGGGGGCTGTACGAGCAGTACTTC,CASSENGRGLYEQYF
TRBJ2-1,NA,NA,TRBV29-1,TGCAGCGTTGACCGGCAGGGTGGGAGCAATGAGCAGTTCTTC,CSVDRQGGSNEQFF
TRBJ2-3,TRBD2,NA,TRBV4-2,TGTGCCAGCAGCCAAACGGGACTAGCGGGAGAAGATACGCAGTATTTT,CASSQTGLAGEDTQYF
TRBJ2-5,NA,NA,TRBV4-3,TGCGCCAGCAGCCAAGATCCCGGGACAACGAAAGAGACCCAGTACTTC,CASSQDPGTTKETQYF
TRBJ2-1,TRBD1,NA,TRBV25-1,TGTGCCAGCAGTGAATCCCGGACAACAGGGGGCAATGAGCAGTTCTTC,CASSESRTTGGNEQFF
TRBJ1-1,NA,NA,TRBV29-1,TGCAGCGTTGAGGGCAGGGTGAACACTGAAGCTTTCTTT,CSVEGRVNTEAFF
TRBJ1-2,NA,once,TRBV10-3,TGTGCCATCAGCCCATTAGACTTTGTACCTAACTATGGCTACACCTTC,CAISPLDFVPNYGYTF
TRBJ2-7,TRBD2,NA,TRBV7-2,TGTGCCAGCAGCCCAGGGTTAGCGGGGGCCTACGAGCAGTACTTC,CASSPGLAGAYEQYF
TRBJ2-7,NA,NA,TRBV10-3,TGTGCCATCACACGTAGCGGAACCTACGAGCAGTACTTC,CAITRSGTYEQYF
TRBJ2-1,TRBD2,NA,TRBV5-1,TGCGCCAGCAGCTTGCTTGGCGGGAGTGGTGGTGAGCAGTTCTTC,CASSLLGGSGGEQFF
TRBJ2-1,TRBD2,NA,TRBV10-3,TGTGCCTTCCAAGGGACTAGCGGGAGTAATGAGCAGTTCTTC,CAFQGTSGSNEQFF
TRBJ2-3,NA,NA,TRBV9,TGTGCCAGCAGCCTGACAGCGCCCTCGGATACGCAGTATTTT,CASSLTAPSDTQYF
TRBJ2-5,TRBD2,NA,TRBV25-1,TGTGCCAGCAGTGAATCAGGAGGGCGGGAGGGCCCTCGGGAGACCCAGTACTTC,CASSESGGREGPRETQYF
TRBJ1-3,NA,once,TRBV7-3,TGTGCCAGCAGCTTATCCGGCCAGAAAAACACCATATATTTT,CASSLSGQKNTIYF
TRBJ2-4,TRBD2,NA,TRBV5-6,TGTGCCAGCAGCACACGACTAGCGGGAGGGCCGTGGAACATTCAGTACTTC,CASSTRLAGGPWNIQYF
TRBJ1-3,NA,NA,TRBV7-2,TGTGCCAGCAGCTATGGGGGAGCAGGGGCCGGCTCTGGAAACACCATATATTTT,CASSYGGAGAGSGNTIYF
TRBJ1-2,NA,NA,TRBV28,TGTGCCAGCAGAATCCTTGGTCTTGGCTACACCTTC,CASRILGLGYTF
TRBJ2-2,NA,NA,TRBV5-4,TGTGCCAGCAGCTCTCCTAGCAACCCCGGGGAGCTGTTTTTT,CASSSPSNPGELFF
TRBJ1-1,NA,NA,TRBV5-1,TGCGCCAGCAGCTTGGTGGGGAATGGCAACACTGAAGCTTTCTTT,CASSLVGNGNTEAFF
TRBJ1-2,NA,NA,TRBV4-1,TGCGCCAGCAGCCAACCCCCGGAGACAGGTGACTATGGCTACACCTTC,CASSQPPETGDYGYTF
TRBJ1-1,NA,once,TRBV7-3,TGTGCCAGCAGCTCCGATCGTCTCGAGATGGCCACTGAAGCTTTCTTT,CASSSDRLEMATEAFF
TRBJ2-5,NA,NA,TRBV5-1,TGCGCCAGCAGCTTGGGGGGCGCAGAGACCCAGTACTTC,CASSLGGAETQYF
TRBJ2-5,TRBD2,NA,TRBV6-5,TGTGCCAGCATCGGGGGGGGGCAAGAGACCCAGTACTTC,CASIGGGQETQYF
TRBJ2-7,TRBD1,NA,TRBV6-6,TGTGCCAGTTCCGGACAGGGAGCGTCCGAGCAGTACTTC,CASSGQGASEQYF
TRBJ1-1,NA,few,TRBV13,TGTGCCAGCAGCTTAGTCCGAGGGACTGAAGCTTTCTTT,CASSLVRGTEAFF
TRBJ2-7,TRBD2,NA,TRBV2,TGTGCCAGCACGGCGGGAGGGTTTCGGGAGCAGTACTTC,CASTAGGFREQYF
TRBJ1-1,NA,NA,TRBV29-1,TGCAGCGTTGATTGGGGGGGAAGTACTGAAGCTTTCTTT,CSVDWGGSTEAFF
TRBJ2-1,NA,NA,TRBV7-3,TGTGCCAGCAGCTTAACTAGCGGCAGAATTAATGAGCAGTTCTTC,CASSLTSGRINEQFF
TRBJ1-2,TRBD1,few,TRBV6-5,TGTGCCAGCAGCCCGACCCGACAGGGACCCTATGGCTACACCTTC,CASSPTRQGPYGYTF
TRBJ2-5,TRBD1,NA,TRBV7-6,TGTGCCAGCAGCGCGACAGGGGTAGTGGAGACCCAGTACTTC,CASSATGVVETQYF
TRBJ2-7,TRBD1,NA,TRBV19,TGTGCCAGTAGTATCGGGACAGGGGAGTACGAGCAGTACTTC,CASSIGTGEYEQYF
TRBJ1-5,TRBD1,NA,TRBV30,TGTGCCTGGAGTGTACGACAGGGAGGTCAGCCCCAGCATTTT,CAWSVRQGGQPQHF
TRBJ1-5,TRBD1,NA,TRBV28,TGTGCCAGCAGTCCCCTAGGGACAGGTTACCCTAGCAATCAGCCCCAGCATTTT,CASSPLGTGYPSNQPQHF
TRBJ2-3,NA,NA,TRBV6-6,TGTGCCAGCACCCAAACAGGGGATACGCAGTATTTT,CASTQTGDTQYF
TRBJ2-2,NA,NA,TRBV2,TGTGCCAGCATATCGGGACTGGCGAACACCGGGGAGCTGTTTTTT,CASISGLANTGELFF
TRBJ2-3,TRBD2,NA,TRBV4-1,TGCGCCAGCAGCCAGGAGGGACTAGCGAGCACAGATACGCAGTATTTT,CASSQEGLASTDTQYF
TRBJ2-2,TRBD1,NA,TRBV6-1,TGTGCCAGCAGGACAGGGCCTCGGGGCGGGGAGCTGTTTTTT,CASRTGPRGGELFF
TRBJ1-5,NA,NA,TRBV30,TGTGCCTGGAGTGGCGGTAGCTTCAATCAGCCCCAGCATTTT,CAWSGGSFNQPQHF
TRBJ2-2,TRBD1,NA,TRBV11-3,TGTGCCAGCAGTCCCGGGACAGGGAGATCCGGGGAGCTGTTTTTT,CASSPGTGRSGELFF
TRBJ2-3,NA,NA,TRBV28,TGTGCCAGCAGTTCCCCGACCCCAGCTATCATAACAGATACGCAGTATTTT,CASSSPTPAIITDTQYF
TRBJ2-1,TRBD2,NA,TRBV7-2,TGTGCCAGCAGCGCCCTAGCGGGAGGGGGGTACAATGAGCAGTTCTTC,CASSALAGGGYNEQFF
TRBJ2-7,NA,NA,TRBV18,TGTGCCAGCTCACCCCCTTTAGGGGATTCCTACGAGCAGTACTTC,CASSPPLGDSYEQYF
TRBJ1-1,NA,NA,TRBV20-1,TGCAGTGCTCCCTTGAACACTGAAGCTTTCTTT,CSAPLNTEAFF
TRBJ2-5,NA,once,TRBV7-2,TGTGCCAGCAGCTTAGGTGGCCCTAGGGAGACCCAGTACTTC,CASSLGGPRETQYF
TRBJ2-2,NA,NA,TRBV7-6,TGTGCCAGCAGCTTAGAGGGAAGGGGCCAGCGGACGAACACCGGGGAGCTGTTTTTT,CASSLEGRGQRTNTGELFF
TRBJ2-7,TRBD2,NA,TRBV9,TGTGCCAGCAGCGTAGATTGGCAGGGAGGGTACGAGCAGTACTTC,CASSVDWQGGYEQYF
TRBJ2-5,NA,NA,TRBV5-1,TGCGCCAGCAGCTTGGCCTTAGGGACACAAGAGACCCAGTACTTC,CASSLALGTQETQYF
TRBJ2-7,TRBD2,once,TRBV5-6,TGTGCCAGCAGCTCCTTACTAGCGGGAGTCTCCTACGAGCAGTACTTC,CASSSLLAGVSYEQYF
TRBJ2-7,TRBD1,few,TRBV7-2,TGTGCCAGCAGCCCGGACAGGGGAGAGCAGTACTTC,CASSPDRGEQYF
TRBJ1-1,NA,NA,TRBV27,TGTGCCAGCAGTTTTCATGGGGGGACTGAAGCTTTCTTT,CASSFHGGTEAFF
TRBJ2-1,TRBD1,NA,TRBV28,TGTGCCAGCAGGGGACAGGGGGCGCTTCGTTACAATGAGCAGTTCTTC,CASRGQGALRYNEQFF
TRBJ1-6,NA,NA,TRBV28,TGTGCCAGCAGAGGGCGGATTCAGAGGGATTCACCCCTCCACTTT,CASRGRIQRDSPLHF
TRBJ2-1,NA,NA,TRBV29-1,TGCAGCGTTGAAGAGGCTAGACTAGGCTCCTACAATGAGCAGTTCTTC,CSVEEARLGSYNEQFF
TRBJ1-5,NA,NA,TRBV28,TGTGCCAGCAGTTTGATGCCCGGTAGCAATCAGCCCCAGCATTTT,CASSLMPGSNQPQHF
TRBJ2-7,TRBD2,NA,TRBV5-3,TGTGCCAGAAGCTTGCATACTAGCGGGTCCTACGAGCAGTACTTC,CARSLHTSGSYEQYF
TRBJ1-2,NA,NA,TRBV9,TGTGCCAGCAGCGAGACCGGGACGGCCTATGGCTACACCTTC,CASSETGTAYGYTF
TRBJ1-4,TRBD1,NA,TRBV30,TGTGCCTGGACAGGGGGAAGGTATGAAAAACTGTTTTTT,CAWTGGRYEKLFF
TRBJ2-3,TRBD1,once,TRBV9,TGTGCCAGCAGCGTACCCGGGACAGGGGGCCTAGGTACGCAGTATTTT,CASSVPGTGGLGTQYF